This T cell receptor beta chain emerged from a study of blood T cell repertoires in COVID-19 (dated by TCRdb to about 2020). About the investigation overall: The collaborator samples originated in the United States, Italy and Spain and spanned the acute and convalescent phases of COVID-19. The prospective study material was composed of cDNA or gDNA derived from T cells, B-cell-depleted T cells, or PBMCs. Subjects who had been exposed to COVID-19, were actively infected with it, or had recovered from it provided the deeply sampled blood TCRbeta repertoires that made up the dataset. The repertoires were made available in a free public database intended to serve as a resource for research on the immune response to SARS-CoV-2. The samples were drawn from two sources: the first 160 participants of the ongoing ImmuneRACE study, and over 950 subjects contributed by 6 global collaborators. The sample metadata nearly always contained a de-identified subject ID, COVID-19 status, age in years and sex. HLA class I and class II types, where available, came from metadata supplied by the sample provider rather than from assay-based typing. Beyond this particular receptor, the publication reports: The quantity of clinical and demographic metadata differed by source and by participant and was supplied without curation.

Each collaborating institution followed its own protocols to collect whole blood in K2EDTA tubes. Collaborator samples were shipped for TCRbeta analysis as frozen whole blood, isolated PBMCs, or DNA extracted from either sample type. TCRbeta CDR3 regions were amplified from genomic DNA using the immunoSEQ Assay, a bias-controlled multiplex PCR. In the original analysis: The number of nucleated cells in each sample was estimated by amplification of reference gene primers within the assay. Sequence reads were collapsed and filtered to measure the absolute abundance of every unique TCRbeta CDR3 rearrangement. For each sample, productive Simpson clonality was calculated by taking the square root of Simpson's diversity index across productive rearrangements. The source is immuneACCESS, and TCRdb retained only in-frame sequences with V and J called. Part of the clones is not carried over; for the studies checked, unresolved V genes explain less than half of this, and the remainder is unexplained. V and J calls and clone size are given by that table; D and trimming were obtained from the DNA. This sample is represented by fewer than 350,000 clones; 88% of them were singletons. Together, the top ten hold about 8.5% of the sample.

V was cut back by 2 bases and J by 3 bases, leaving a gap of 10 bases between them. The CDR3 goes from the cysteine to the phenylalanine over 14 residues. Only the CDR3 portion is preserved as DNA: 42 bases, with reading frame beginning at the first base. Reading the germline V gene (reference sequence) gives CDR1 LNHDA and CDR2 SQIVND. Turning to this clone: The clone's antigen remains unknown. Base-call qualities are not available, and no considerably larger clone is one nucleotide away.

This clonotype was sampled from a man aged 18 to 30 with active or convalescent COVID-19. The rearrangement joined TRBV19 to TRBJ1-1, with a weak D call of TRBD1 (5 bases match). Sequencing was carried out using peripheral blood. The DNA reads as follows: TGTGCCAGTAGTATATCGGGGGTTGACACTGAAGCTTTCTTT. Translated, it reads CASSISGVDTEAFF. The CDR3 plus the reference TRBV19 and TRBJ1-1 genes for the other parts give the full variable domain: DGGITQSPKYLFRKEGQNVTLSCEQNLNHDAMYWYRQDPGQGLRLIYYSQIVNDFQKGDIAEGYSVSREKKESFPLTVTSAQKNPTAFYLCASSISGVDTEAFFGQGTRLTVV.